The rows below give T cell receptor beta chains drawn from one sample of a study of CD8+ T cells in alopecia areata. Measured with immunoSEQ multiplex PCR; TCRdb has only the in-frame clones, and not every one. Among about 34,000 clones, around 60% were seen once, and the ten largest hold under 40%. Sequencing was carried out using NKG2D-high CD8+ T cells sorted from blood. These receptors came from a human donor with alopecia areata. CDR3s include the opening cysteine and the closing phenylalanine or tryptophan. Fields, in order: J gene, V gene, D gene, clone size, CDR3 protein, CDR3 DNA. A D gene is named only where the DNA matches it firmly. Where a row states a size, it is once, few, many or the class of an expanded clone; other rows omit it.

J: TRBJ2-5
V: TRBV9
D: .
size: .
CDR3: CASNPPGKDERRETQYF
DNA: TGTGCCAGCAACCCCCCGGGCAAGGACGAGAGGAGAGAGACCCAGTACTTC

J: TRBJ1-1
V: TRBV18
D: .
size: .
CDR3: CASSTPLTNTEAFF
DNA: TGTGCCAGCTCAACACCGCTTACGAACACTGAAGCTTTCTTT

J: TRBJ1-1
V: TRBV29-1
D: TRBD1
size: .
CDR3: CSGWTGEAFF
DNA: TGCAGCGGGTGGACAGGGGAAGCTTTCTTT

J: TRBJ2-5
V: TRBV7-8
D: .
size: .
CDR3: CASSLARQETQYF
DNA: TGTGCCAGCAGCTTAGCGCGGCAGGAGACCCAGTACTTC

J: TRBJ2-7
V: TRBV28
D: .
size: many
CDR3: CASRPEFSSYEQYF
DNA: TGTGCCAGCAGGCCTGAGTTCTCCTCCTACGAGCAGTACTTC

J: TRBJ1-6
V: TRBV25-1
D: .
size: .
CDR3: CASSEYPGASNSPLHF
DNA: TGTGCCAGCAGTGAATATCCAGGAGCTTCTAATTCACCCCTCCACTTT

J: TRBJ2-3
V: TRBV28
D: TRBD2
size: few
CDR3: CASSFLAGSTDTQYF
DNA: TGTGCCAGCAGTTTTCTAGCGGGGAGCACAGATACGCAGTATTTT

J: TRBJ2-2
V: TRBV4-3
D: .
size: .
CDR3: CASSQKWGGYTGELFF
DNA: TGCGCCAGCAGCCAAAAGTGGGGGGGCTACACCGGGGAGCTGTTTTTT

J: TRBJ2-7
V: TRBV18
D: .
size: few
CDR3: CASSRSRDEQYF
DNA: TGTGCCAGCTCACGATCCAGGGATGAGCAGTACTTC

J: TRBJ2-1
V: TRBV30
D: .
size: .
CDR3: CAWSPGETEESYNEQFF
DNA: TGTGCCTGGAGTCCCGGAGAGACAGAGGAATCCTACAATGAGCAGTTCTTC

J: TRBJ2-6
V: TRBV7-9
D: .
size: .
CDR3: CASSPVTGPSANVLTF
DNA: TGTGCCAGCAGCCCCGTTACTGGCCCCTCTGCCAACGTCCTGACTTTC

J: TRBJ2-7
V: TRBV28
D: TRBD1
size: few
CDR3: CASSRQGASPYEQYF
DNA: TGTGCCAGCAGTCGACAGGGGGCTTCTCCATACGAGCAGTACTTC

J: TRBJ2-3
V: TRBV7-8
D: TRBD1
size: once
CDR3: CASRQGQGAWDTQYF
DNA: TGTGCCAGCCGGCAAGGACAGGGGGCCTGGGATACGCAGTATTTT

J: TRBJ2-7
V: TRBV7-6
D: .
size: .
CDR3: CASSPDRYEQYF
DNA: TGTGCCAGCAGCCCGGACCGCTACGAGCAGTACTTC

J: TRBJ2-1
V: TRBV2
D: .
size: .
CDR3: CASTVAAYNEQFF
DNA: TGTGCCAGCACGGTAGCTGCGTACAATGAGCAGTTCTTC

J: TRBJ2-1
V: TRBV4-3
D: .
size: .
CDR3: CASSQVDGAYEQFF
DNA: TGCGCCAGCAGCCAAGTCGACGGGGCCTATGAGCAGTTCTTC

J: TRBJ2-7
V: TRBV2
D: TRBD2
size: .
CDR3: CATKREGVSYEQYF
DNA: TGTGCCACCAAGCGGGAGGGGGTCTCCTACGAGCAGTACTTC

J: TRBJ2-7
V: TRBV28
D: .
size: .
CDR3: CASSLIDYEQYF
DNA: TGTGCCAGCAGTTTAATAGACTACGAGCAGTACTTC

J: TRBJ2-3
V: TRBV28
D: TRBD2
size: few
CDR3: CASSLGLAGENPLTDTQYF
DNA: TGTGCCAGCAGTTTAGGTCTAGCGGGAGAGAACCCCCTCACAGATACGCAGTATTTT

J: TRBJ2-7
V: TRBV6-5
D: TRBD2
size: .
CDR3: CASSLVPAGDGEQYF
DNA: TGTGCCAGCAGCCTGGTACCAGCGGGAGACGGCGAGCAGTACTTC

J: TRBJ1-1
V: TRBV25-1
D: .
size: many
CDR3: CASSRGGESEAFF
DNA: TGTGCCAGCAGTAGAGGGGGAGAGTCTGAAGCTTTCTTT

J: TRBJ2-3
V: TRBV7-8
D: TRBD2
size: once
CDR3: CASSLTSGRSMDTQYF
DNA: TGTGCCAGCAGCCTAACTAGCGGGAGATCTATGGATACGCAGTATTTT

J: TRBJ2-7
V: TRBV7-9
D: TRBD1
size: few
CDR3: CASSQRNRDRGHEQYF
DNA: TGTGCCAGCAGCCAACGCAACCGGGACAGGGGTCACGAGCAGTACTTC

J: TRBJ2-7
V: TRBV11-2
D: .
size: .
CDR3: CASSLEGAGNYEQYF
DNA: TGTGCCAGCAGCTTAGAAGGCGCAGGGAACTACGAGCAGTACTTC

J: TRBJ1-4
V: TRBV9
D: TRBD1
size: once
CDR3: CASSDSRQGTNEKLFF
DNA: TGTGCCAGCAGCGACTCGAGACAGGGAACTAATGAAAAACTGTTTTTT

J: TRBJ2-1
V: TRBV28
D: TRBD2
size: .
CDR3: CASSLFSGRGNEQFF
DNA: TGTGCCAGCAGTTTATTCAGCGGGAGAGGGAATGAGCAGTTCTTC

J: TRBJ2-2
V: TRBV30
D: .
size: .
CDR3: CAWSFGPNTGELFF
DNA: TGTGCCTGGAGTTTCGGGCCGAACACCGGGGAGCTGTTTTTT

J: TRBJ2-1
V: TRBV7-9
D: TRBD2
size: few
CDR3: CASTTGTSFNEQFF
DNA: TGTGCCAGCACCACCGGGACTAGCTTCAATGAGCAGTTCTTC

J: TRBJ1-2
V: TRBV5-1
D: TRBD1
size: .
CDR3: CASSLEEGRGLGGYTF
DNA: TGCGCCAGCAGCTTGGAGGAGGGCAGGGGGCTTGGTGGCTACACCTTC

J: TRBJ1-1
V: TRBV30
D: .
size: .
CDR3: CACALFASRGTEAFF
DNA: TGTGCCTGTGCTTTATTCGCCTCCCGGGGGACTGAAGCTTTCTTT

J: TRBJ2-5
V: TRBV9
D: TRBD2
size: .
CDR3: CASSDTSGTYGTQYF
DNA: TGTGCCAGCAGCGACACTAGCGGGACTTACGGGACCCAGTACTTC

J: TRBJ2-2
V: TRBV4-3
D: TRBD2
size: few
CDR3: CASSQVLAGGLETGELFF
DNA: TGCGCCAGCAGCCAAGTACTAGCGGGAGGCCTGGAAACCGGGGAGCTGTTTTTT

J: TRBJ2-1
V: TRBV6-5
D: TRBD2
size: once
CDR3: CASSWSAGEFYNEQFF
DNA: TGTGCCAGCAGTTGGTCCGCGGGAGAGTTCTACAATGAGCAGTTCTTC

J: TRBJ2-2
V: TRBV29-1
D: .
size: .
CDR3: CSVTGWTGELFF
DNA: TGCAGCGTGACAGGATGGACCGGGGAGCTGTTTTTT

J: TRBJ1-1
V: TRBV29-1
D: .
size: few
CDR3: CSVVWGAEAFF
DNA: TGCAGCGTTGTCTGGGGGGCTGAAGCTTTCTTT

J: TRBJ2-7
V: TRBV25-1
D: TRBD2
size: .
CDR3: CASSESEAGEYEQYF
DNA: TGTGCCAGCAGTGAATCGGAAGCGGGAGAGTACGAGCAGTACTTC

J: TRBJ1-1
V: TRBV29-1
D: .
size: .
CDR3: CSVRIGNTEAFF
DNA: TGCAGCGTTAGGATAGGGAACACTGAAGCTTTCTTT

J: TRBJ1-3
V: TRBV28
D: .
size: few
CDR3: CASSLGGNTIYF
DNA: TGTGCCAGCAGTTTGGGCGGAAACACCATATATTTT

J: TRBJ2-5
V: TRBV11-2
D: .
size: .
CDR3: CASSLVMGGQETQYF
DNA: TGTGCCAGCAGCTTAGTCATGGGGGGCCAAGAGACCCAGTACTTC

J: TRBJ2-1
V: TRBV27
D: .
size: .
CDR3: CASSLWGGAHNEQFF
DNA: TGTGCCAGCAGTTTGTGGGGGGGCGCCCACAATGAGCAGTTCTTC

J: TRBJ2-7
V: TRBV5-1
D: .
size: few
CDR3: CASSPLGGSYEQYF
DNA: TGCGCCAGCAGCCCCCTTGGGGGTTCCTACGAGCAGTACTTC

J: TRBJ2-3
V: TRBV28
D: .
size: few
CDR3: CASRWGADTQYF
DNA: TGTGCCAGCAGGTGGGGGGCAGATACGCAGTATTTT

J: TRBJ2-1
V: TRBV30
D: TRBD2
size: once
CDR3: CAWTRLAGGPVDEQFF
DNA: TGTGCCTGGACTAGACTAGCGGGAGGGCCAGTAGATGAGCAGTTCTTC

J: TRBJ1-1
V: TRBV4-2
D: .
size: .
CDR3: CASSQDRQVMTEAFF
DNA: TGTGCCAGCAGCCAGGATCGACAGGTTATGACTGAAGCTTTCTTT

J: TRBJ2-7
V: TRBV6-6
D: TRBD1
size: once
CDR3: CASSYRTGTPGEQYF
DNA: TGTGCCAGCAGTTACAGGACAGGGACCCCCGGCGAGCAGTACTTC

J: TRBJ1-6
V: TRBV19
D: .
size: once
CDR3: CASSILVANSPLHF
DNA: TGTGCCAGTAGTATTTTGGTCGCAAATTCACCCCTCCACTTT

J: TRBJ2-7
V: TRBV28
D: .
size: .
CDR3: CASRNPGHPYYEQYF
DNA: TGTGCCAGCAGGAACCCCGGCCACCCTTACTACGAGCAGTACTTC

J: TRBJ1-2
V: TRBV29-1
D: .
size: .
CDR3: CSVVNRGQRQEGYTF
DNA: TGCAGCGTTGTGAACAGAGGACAGAGACAGGAGGGCTACACCTTC

J: TRBJ1-5
V: TRBV7-9
D: .
size: once
CDR3: CASSSDSNQPQHF
DNA: TGTGCCAGCAGCTCGGACAGCAATCAGCCCCAGCATTTT

J: TRBJ2-4
V: TRBV29-1
D: .
size: .
CDR3: CSVSRAGTKNIQYF
DNA: TGCAGCGTATCCAGAGCAGGGACCAAAAACATTCAGTACTTC

J: TRBJ2-3
V: TRBV14
D: .
size: few
CDR3: CASKRTSTDTQYF
DNA: TGTGCCAGCAAGCGAACTAGCACAGATACGCAGTATTTT

J: TRBJ2-7
V: TRBV27
D: .
size: .
CDR3: CASSPMYRVTYEQYF
DNA: TGTGCCAGCAGCCCTATGTACAGAGTAACCTACGAGCAGTACTTC

J: TRBJ2-1
V: TRBV30
D: .
size: few
CDR3: CAWKDRSYNEQFF
DNA: TGTGCCTGGAAGGACAGATCCTACAATGAGCAGTTCTTC

J: TRBJ1-1
V: TRBV2
D: .
size: .
CDR3: CASSDAGEAFF
DNA: TGTGCCAGCAGTGACGCCGGTGAAGCTTTCTTT

J: TRBJ1-6
V: TRBV9
D: .
size: .
CDR3: CASSVVGDYNSPLHF
DNA: TGTGCCAGCAGCGTAGTAGGGGACTATAATTCACCCCTCCACTTT

J: TRBJ2-7
V: TRBV28
D: TRBD2
size: .
CDR3: CASSATGTTYEQYF
DNA: TGTGCCAGCAGTGCCACCGGGACTACCTACGAGCAGTACTTC

J: TRBJ2-5
V: TRBV7-3
D: .
size: .
CDR3: CASSPLGPQETQYF
DNA: TGTGCCAGCAGCCCTCTCGGGCCCCAAGAGACCCAGTACTTC